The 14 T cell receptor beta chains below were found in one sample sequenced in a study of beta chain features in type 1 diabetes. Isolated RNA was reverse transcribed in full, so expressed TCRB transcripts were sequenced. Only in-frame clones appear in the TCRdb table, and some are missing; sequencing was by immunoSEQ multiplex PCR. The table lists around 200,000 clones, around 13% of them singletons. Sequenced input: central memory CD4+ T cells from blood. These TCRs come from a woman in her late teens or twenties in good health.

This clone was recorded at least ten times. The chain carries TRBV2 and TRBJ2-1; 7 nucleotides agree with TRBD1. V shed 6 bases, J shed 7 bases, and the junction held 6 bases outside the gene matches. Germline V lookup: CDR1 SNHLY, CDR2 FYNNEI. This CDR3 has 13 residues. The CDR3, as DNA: TGTGCCAGCAGGAGGGGGCGGTTAAATGAGCAGTTCTTC. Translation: CASRRGRLNEQFF.

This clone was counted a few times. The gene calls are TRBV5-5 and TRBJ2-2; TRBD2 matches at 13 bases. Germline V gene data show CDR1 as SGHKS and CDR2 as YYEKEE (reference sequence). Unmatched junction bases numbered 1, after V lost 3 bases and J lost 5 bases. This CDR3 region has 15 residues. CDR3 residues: CASSSGLAGTGELFF. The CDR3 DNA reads TGTGCCAGCAGCTCGGGACTAGCGGGGACCGGGGAGCTGTTTTTT.

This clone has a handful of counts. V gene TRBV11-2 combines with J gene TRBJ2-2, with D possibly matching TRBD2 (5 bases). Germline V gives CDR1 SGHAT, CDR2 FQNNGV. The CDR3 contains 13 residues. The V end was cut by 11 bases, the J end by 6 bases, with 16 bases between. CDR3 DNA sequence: TGTGCCGGAGGAGAGCTCGCGGCCGGGGAGCTGTTTTTT. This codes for CAGGELAAGELFF.

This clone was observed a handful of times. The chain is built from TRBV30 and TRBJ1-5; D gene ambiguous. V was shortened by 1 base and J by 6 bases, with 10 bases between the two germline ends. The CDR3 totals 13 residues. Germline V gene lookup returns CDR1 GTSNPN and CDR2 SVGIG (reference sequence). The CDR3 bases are TGTGCCTGGAGTGGAGAGGGTCGTCAGCCCCAGCATTTT. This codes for CAWSGEGRQPQHF.

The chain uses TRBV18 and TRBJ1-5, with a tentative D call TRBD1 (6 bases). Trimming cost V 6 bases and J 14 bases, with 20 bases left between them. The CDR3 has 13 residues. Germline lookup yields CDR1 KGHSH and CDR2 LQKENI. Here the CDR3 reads CASSRAYRVYEHF. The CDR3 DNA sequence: TGTGCCAGCTCTCGAGCCTACAGGGTGTATGAGCATTTT.

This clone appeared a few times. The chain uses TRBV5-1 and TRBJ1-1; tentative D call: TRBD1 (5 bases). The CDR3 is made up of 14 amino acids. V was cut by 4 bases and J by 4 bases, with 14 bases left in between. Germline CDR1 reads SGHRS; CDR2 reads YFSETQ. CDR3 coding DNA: TGCGCCAGCAGCCATGGAGGGGATAGCACTGAAGCTTTCTTT. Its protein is CASSHGGDSTEAFF.

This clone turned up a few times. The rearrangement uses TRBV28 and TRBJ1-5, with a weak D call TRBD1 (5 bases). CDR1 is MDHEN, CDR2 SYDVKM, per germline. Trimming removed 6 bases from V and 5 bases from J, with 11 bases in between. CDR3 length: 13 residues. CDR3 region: CASRRQSHQPQHF. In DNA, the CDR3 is TGTGCCAGCAGAAGACAGAGCCATCAGCCCCAGCATTTT.

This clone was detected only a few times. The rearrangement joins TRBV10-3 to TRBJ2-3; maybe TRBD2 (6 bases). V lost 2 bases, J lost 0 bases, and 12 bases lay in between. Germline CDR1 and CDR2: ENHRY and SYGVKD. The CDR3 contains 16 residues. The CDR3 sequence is CAISEPGTPSTDTQYF. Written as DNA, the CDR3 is TGTGCCATCAGTGAGCCCGGGACTCCTAGCACAGATACGCAGTATTTT.

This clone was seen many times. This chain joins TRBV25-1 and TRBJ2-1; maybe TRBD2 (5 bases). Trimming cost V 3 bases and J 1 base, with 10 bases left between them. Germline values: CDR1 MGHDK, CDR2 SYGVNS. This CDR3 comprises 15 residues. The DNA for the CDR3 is TGTGCCAGCAGTGACGTGAGAGGGTCCTACAATGAGCAGTTCTTC. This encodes CASSDVRGSYNEQFF.

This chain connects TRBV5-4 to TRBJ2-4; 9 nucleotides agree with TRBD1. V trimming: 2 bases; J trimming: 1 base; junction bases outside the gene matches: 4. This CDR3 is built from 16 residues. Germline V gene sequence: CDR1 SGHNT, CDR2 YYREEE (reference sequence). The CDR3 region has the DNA TGTGCCAGCAGCTTACGACAGGGGGAGGCCAAAAACATTCAGTACTTC. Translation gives CASSLRQGEAKNIQYF.

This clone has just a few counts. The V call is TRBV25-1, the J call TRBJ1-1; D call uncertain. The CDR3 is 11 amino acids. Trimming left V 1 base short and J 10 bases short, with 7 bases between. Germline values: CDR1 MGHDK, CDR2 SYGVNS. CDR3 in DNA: TGTGCCAGCAGTGAATCTAGTAGAGCTTTCTTT. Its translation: CASSESSRAFF.

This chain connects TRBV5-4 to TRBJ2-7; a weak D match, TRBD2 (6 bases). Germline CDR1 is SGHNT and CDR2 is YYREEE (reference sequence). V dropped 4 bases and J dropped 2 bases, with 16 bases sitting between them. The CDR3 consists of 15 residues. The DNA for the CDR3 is TGTGCCAGCAGCCCCCGAGCGGGCCCGCCCTACGAGCAGTACTTC. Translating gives CASSPRAGPPYEQYF.

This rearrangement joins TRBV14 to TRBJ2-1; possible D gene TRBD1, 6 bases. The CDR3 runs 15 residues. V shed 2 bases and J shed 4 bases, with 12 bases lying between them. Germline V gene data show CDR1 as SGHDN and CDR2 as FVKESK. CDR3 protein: CASSQRAGVYNEQFF. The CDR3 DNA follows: TGTGCCAGCAGCCAAAGGGCAGGGGTATACAATGAGCAGTTCTTC.

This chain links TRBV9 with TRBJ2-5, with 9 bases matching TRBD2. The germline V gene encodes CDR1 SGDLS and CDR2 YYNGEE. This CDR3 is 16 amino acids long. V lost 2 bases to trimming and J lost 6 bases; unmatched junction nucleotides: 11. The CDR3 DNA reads TGTGCCAGCAGCGTTAGAAGCGGGACTAGCACCCAGACCCAGTACTTC. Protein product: CASSVRSGTSTQTQYF.